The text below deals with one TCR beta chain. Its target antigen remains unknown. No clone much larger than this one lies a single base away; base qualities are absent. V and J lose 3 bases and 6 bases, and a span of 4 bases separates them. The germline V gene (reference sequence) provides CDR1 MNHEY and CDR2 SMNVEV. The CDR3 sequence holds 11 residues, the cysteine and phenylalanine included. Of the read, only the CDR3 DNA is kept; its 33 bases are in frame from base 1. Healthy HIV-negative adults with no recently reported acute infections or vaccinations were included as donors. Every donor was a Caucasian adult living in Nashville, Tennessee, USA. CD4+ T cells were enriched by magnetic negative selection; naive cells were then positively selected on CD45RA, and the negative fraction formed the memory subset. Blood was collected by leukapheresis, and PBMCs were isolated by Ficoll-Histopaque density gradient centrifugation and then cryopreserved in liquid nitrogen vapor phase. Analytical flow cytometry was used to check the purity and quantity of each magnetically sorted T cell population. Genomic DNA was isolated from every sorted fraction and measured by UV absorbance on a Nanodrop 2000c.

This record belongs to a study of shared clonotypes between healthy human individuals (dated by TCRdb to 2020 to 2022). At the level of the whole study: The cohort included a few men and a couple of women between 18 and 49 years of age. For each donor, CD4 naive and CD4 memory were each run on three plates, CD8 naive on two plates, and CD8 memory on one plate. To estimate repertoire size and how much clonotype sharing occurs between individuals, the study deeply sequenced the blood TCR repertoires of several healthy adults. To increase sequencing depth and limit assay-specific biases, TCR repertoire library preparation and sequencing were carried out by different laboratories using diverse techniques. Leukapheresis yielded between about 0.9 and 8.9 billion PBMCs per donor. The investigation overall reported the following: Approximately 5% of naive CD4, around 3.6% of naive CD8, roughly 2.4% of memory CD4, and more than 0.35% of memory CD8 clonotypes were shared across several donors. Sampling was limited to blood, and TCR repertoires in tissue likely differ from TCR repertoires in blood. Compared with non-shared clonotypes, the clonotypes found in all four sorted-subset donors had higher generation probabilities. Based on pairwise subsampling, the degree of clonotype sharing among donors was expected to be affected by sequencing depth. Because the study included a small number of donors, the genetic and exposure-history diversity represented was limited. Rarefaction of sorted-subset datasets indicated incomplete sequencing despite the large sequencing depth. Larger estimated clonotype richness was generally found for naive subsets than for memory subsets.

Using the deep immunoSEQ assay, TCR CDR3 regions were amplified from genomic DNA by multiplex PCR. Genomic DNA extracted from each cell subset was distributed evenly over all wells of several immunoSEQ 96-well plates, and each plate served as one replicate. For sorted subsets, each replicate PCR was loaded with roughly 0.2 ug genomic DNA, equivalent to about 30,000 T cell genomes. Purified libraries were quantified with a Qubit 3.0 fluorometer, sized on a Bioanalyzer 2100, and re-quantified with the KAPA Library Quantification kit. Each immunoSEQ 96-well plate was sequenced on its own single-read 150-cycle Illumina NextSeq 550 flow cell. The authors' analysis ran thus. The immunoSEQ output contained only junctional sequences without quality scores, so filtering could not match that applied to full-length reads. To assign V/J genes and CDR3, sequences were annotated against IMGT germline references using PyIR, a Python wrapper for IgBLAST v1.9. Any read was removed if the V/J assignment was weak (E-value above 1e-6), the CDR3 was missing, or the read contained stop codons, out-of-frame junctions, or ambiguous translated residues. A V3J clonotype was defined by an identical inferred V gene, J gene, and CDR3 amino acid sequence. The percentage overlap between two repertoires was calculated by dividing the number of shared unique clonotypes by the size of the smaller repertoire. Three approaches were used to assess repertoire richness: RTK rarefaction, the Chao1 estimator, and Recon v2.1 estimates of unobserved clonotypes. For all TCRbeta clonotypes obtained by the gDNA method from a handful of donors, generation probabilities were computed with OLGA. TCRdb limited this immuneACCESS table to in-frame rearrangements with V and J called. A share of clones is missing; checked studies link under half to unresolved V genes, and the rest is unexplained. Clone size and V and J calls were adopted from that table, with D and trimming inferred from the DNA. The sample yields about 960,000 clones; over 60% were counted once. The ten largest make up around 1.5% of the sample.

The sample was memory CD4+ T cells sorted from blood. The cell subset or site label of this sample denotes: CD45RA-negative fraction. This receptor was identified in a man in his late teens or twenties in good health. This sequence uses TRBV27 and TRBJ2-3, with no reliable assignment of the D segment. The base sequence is TGTGCCAGCAGTTTCTCGGATACGCAGTATTTT. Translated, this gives CASSFSDTQYF.